These 15 T cell receptor beta chains share one sample of origin, sequenced in a study of shared clonotypes between healthy human individuals. The protocol was immunoSEQ multiplex PCR, while the TCRdb copy is restricted to in-frame clones and leaves out a portion. The table lists approximately 1,000,000 clones, 70% to 80% of them singletons. The sequencing sample was made of memory CD4+ T cells from PBMCs. The subset: CD45RA-negative fraction. The receptors here all came from a man aged 18 to 29 in good health. Some clones in this sample may be carry-over from other donors' samples.

The chain uses TRBV19 and TRBJ2-3; no reliable D call. Germline V gene data show CDR1 as LNHDA and CDR2 as SQIVND (reference sequence). This CDR3 region has 15 residues. Trimming stripped 3 bases from V and 0 bases from J, with 10 bases between. The CDR3 nucleotides read TGTGCCAGTAGTATTTCGTACAGCAGCACAGATACGCAGTATTTT. As protein: CASSISYSSTDTQYF.

The rearrangement links TRBV21-1 to TRBJ1-5; no DNA check was done on the table's D call, TRBD1. TRBV21-1 is shown as a pseudogene. The CDR3 loop spans 20 amino acids. The CDR3 DNA is TGTGCCAGCAGCAAAGCGATGGACATCCAGGGAAAAAATAGCAATCAGCCCCAGCATTTT. This codes for CASSKAMDIQGKNSNQPQHF.

The chain links TRBV6-5 to TRBJ1-2, with D uncertain. Germline CDR1 reads MNHEY; CDR2 reads SVGAGI. V was cut by 8 bases and J by 6 bases, with 7 bases left in between. The CDR3 is 10 residues long. The CDR3 here is CASGPNGYTF. Here the CDR3 DNA reads TGTGCCAGCGGCCCTAATGGCTACACCTTC.

The V gene is TRBV5-4, the J gene TRBJ1-2, with D perhaps matching TRBD1 (5 bases). Germline V gene lookup returns CDR1 SGHNT and CDR2 YYREEE (reference sequence). CDR3 length equals 13 residues. V was pared by 2 bases and J by 7 bases, with 12 bases between. The CDR3: CASSFGGDRGYTF. The CDR3 DNA reads TGTGCCAGCAGCTTCGGGGGGGATCGTGGCTACACCTTC. The full variable domain, with the rest looked up from reference TRBV5-4 and TRBJ1-2, is ETGVTQSPTHLIKTRGQQVTLRCSSQSGHNTVSWYQQALGQGPQFIFQYYREEENGRGNFPPRFSGLQFPNYSSELNVNALELDDSALYLCASSFGGDRGYTFGSGTRLTVV.

As regards this clone: A single base separates this from a much larger clone, so it may be a read error. V usage is TRBV20-1 and J usage is TRBJ1-1; D is unresolved. The CDR3 runs 11 residues. CDR1 and CDR2 from the germline V gene are DFQATT and SNEGSKA (reference sequence). Deletions cut 3 bases from V and 2 bases from J, with 4 bases between. In nucleotides, the CDR3 is TGCAGTGCTAGTGACAACACTGAAGCTTTCTTT. Translation gives CSASDNTEAFF.

V is TRBV30 and J is TRBJ2-5; 7 nucleotides match TRBD1. The J call is in doubt because the DNA end fits TRBJ2-7 better. This CDR3 contains 12 residues. Germline CDR1 GTSNPN, CDR2 SVGIG (reference sequence). CDR3 nucleotides: TGTGCCTGCGGGACAGCCTCCTACGAGCAGTACTTC. Its translation is CACGTASYEQYF.

The chain links TRBV2 to TRBJ1-5; 12 bases are a match to TRBD1. V gave up 3 bases and J gave up 7 bases; unmatched junction bases: 10. Per the germline V gene, CDR1 is SNHLY and CDR2 is FYNNEI. CDR3 length: 17 amino acids. This CDR3 is CASSDIRDRGLRQPQHF. The CDR3 DNA sequence: TGTGCCAGCAGTGATATTCGGGACAGGGGGCTGCGGCAGCCCCAGCATTTT.

This clone showed up just a few times. This chain connects TRBV5-1 to TRBJ2-2; D unresolved. V lost 4 bases and J lost 1, with 11 bases in between. The germline gives CDR1 SGHRS, CDR2 YFSETQ. This CDR3 contains 15 residues. In DNA, the CDR3 is TGCGCCAGCAGCATTAACTTGGGGAACACCGGGGAGCTGTTTTTT. Encoded protein: CASSINLGNTGELFF.

This rearrangement joins TRBV6-6 to TRBJ2-2; D possibly uses TRBD1 or TRBD2 (5 bases each). Trimming cost V 4 bases and J 4 bases, with 13 bases left between them. The CDR3 spans 15 residues. Germline CDR1 MNHNY, CDR2 SVGAGI (reference sequence). CDR3 loop: CASSSGTTSTGELFF. As DNA, the CDR3 is TGTGCCAGCAGTTCCGGGACGACGAGCACCGGGGAGCTGTTTTTT.

The chain employs TRBV7-3 and TRBJ2-7, with D possibly matching TRBD2 (6 bases). Trimming removed 4 bases at V and 5 bases at J, with 18 bases between. Germline lookup yields CDR1 SGHTA and CDR2 FQGTGA. The CDR3 consists of 15 residues. The CDR3 region has the DNA TGTGCCAGCAGCTACGTTAGCGGCCCGGTAGACGAGCAGTACTTC. This encodes CASSYVSGPVDEQYF.

The chain joins TRBV7-9 to TRBJ1-2; 9 bases are a match to TRBD1. CDR3 length: 18 residues. Germline V gene sequence: CDR1 SEHNR, CDR2 FQNEAQ (reference sequence). Trimming cost V 4 bases and J 0 bases; bases outside gene matches: 12. The CDR3 sequence: CASSSSPGQGYPNYGYTF. The DNA of the CDR3 is TGTGCCAGCAGCTCCTCCCCGGGACAGGGATATCCTAACTATGGCTACACCTTC.

This clone has more than one count but fewer than ten. V is TRBV18 and J is TRBJ1-2; 7 bases fit TRBD1. CDR1 and CDR2 from the germline V gene are KGHSH and LQKENI. The CDR3 runs 15 residues. The V segment lost 3 bases and the J segment 7 bases; nucleotides outside the gene matches: 11. The CDR3 sequence: CASSPRQGEIGGYTF. DNA of the CDR3: TGTGCCAGCTCACCCCGACAGGGCGAAATTGGTGGCTACACCTTC.

The rearrangement links TRBV6-5 to TRBJ1-2; D is undetermined. Germline CDR1 and CDR2: MNHEY and SVGAGI. CDR3 length: 14 residues. V was shortened by 4 bases and J by 2 bases, with 11 bases between the two germline ends. The chain's CDR3 is CASSSRPRNYGYTF. The CDR3 nucleotides are TGTGCCAGCAGTTCCCGACCCAGAAACTATGGCTACACCTTC.

The V gene is TRBV7-3, the J gene TRBJ2-3; 8 bases align to TRBD1. Germline V gives CDR1 SGHTA, CDR2 FQGTGA. The CDR3 covers 17 residues. J lost 1 base, V lost 2 bases, and 8 bases had no gene match. The CDR3 spells CASSLLGQGFGTDTQYF. In DNA form, the CDR3 reads TGTGCCAGCAGCTTACTCGGACAGGGCTTTGGCACAGATACGCAGTATTTT.

The chain couples TRBV19 to TRBJ2-7; a possible D gene is TRBD2 (6 bases). The CDR3 is 12 amino acids. V shed 6 bases and J shed 3 bases, with 9 bases lying between them. The V gene's germline CDR1 is LNHDA and CDR2 SQIVND (reference sequence). CDR3 bases: TGTGCCAGTAGCGGGAGACACTACGAGCAGTACTTC. The encoded protein is CASSGRHYEQYF.